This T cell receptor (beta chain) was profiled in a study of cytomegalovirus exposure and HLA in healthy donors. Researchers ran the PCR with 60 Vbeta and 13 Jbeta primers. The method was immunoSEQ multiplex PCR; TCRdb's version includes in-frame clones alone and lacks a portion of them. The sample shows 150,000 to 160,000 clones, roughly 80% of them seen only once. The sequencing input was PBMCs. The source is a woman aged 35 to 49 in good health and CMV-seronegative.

The CDR3: CASSSGSGNEQFF. The CDR3 DNA sequence: TGTGCCAGCAGCTCCGGGTCGGGAAATGAGCAGTTCTTC. The chain recombines TRBV11-3 with TRBJ2-1; possibly TRBD2 for D (5 bases). CDR1 and CDR2 (germline): SGHNT, YENEEA. This CDR3 contains 13 residues. Trimming cost V 4 bases and J 7 bases, with 11 bases left between them.